This T cell receptor beta chain appears in the sequencing data of a study of blood T cell repertoires in COVID-19 (dated by TCRdb to 2018 to 2021). Regarding the complete study: The collaborator samples originated in the United States, Italy and Spain and spanned the acute and convalescent phases of COVID-19. Sample metadata almost always included a de-identified subject ID, COVID-19 status, age in years and sex. The samples were drawn from the first 160 participants of the ongoing ImmuneRACE study and from 1,254 subjects provided by 6 global collaborators. The dataset comprised deeply sampled blood TCRbeta repertoires from subjects exposed to, actively infected with, or recovered from COVID-19. The repertoires were released in a freely available public database meant as a resource for research on the immune response to SARS-CoV-2. The prospective study material was composed of cDNA or gDNA derived from T cells, B-cell-depleted T cells, or PBMCs. HLA class I and class II types, where available, came from metadata supplied by the sample provider rather than from assay-based typing. Study-level results and caveats: The amount of clinical and demographic metadata varied by source and participant and was provided uncurated.

Trimming costs V 7 bases and J 0 bases, and their ends lie 9 bases apart. Including the terminal cysteine and phenylalanine, the CDR3 comprises 13 residues. CDR3 DNA only is kept here, 39 bases in frame from base 1. The germline V gene encodes CDR1 MGHDK and CDR2 SYGVNS. This clone was recorded a few times. Its binding antigen is unknown. No per-base quality is available; no much larger clone lies one base away. Participants in the prospective study were enrolled through a virtual design, were aged 18 to 89 years, and lived in roughly 26 United States geographic areas. In the prospective study, cohorts were assigned on the basis of participant-reported clinical history obtained from a screening survey and a study questionnaire. Recovered participants in ImmuneRACE Cohort 3 were defined as having two consecutive negative NP/OP PCR tests, clearance from a healthcare professional, or resolution of symptoms. In the prospective study, whole blood, serum and a nasopharyngeal or oropharyngeal swab were collected from each participant by mobile phlebotomists. Participants in the prospective study had the option to provide additional blood draws and questionnaires over an approximately 2-month period. Blood samples from the prospective study were shipped frozen or at room temperature prior to DNA extraction.

TCRbeta CDR3 regions were amplified from genomic DNA using the immunoSEQ Assay, a bias-controlled multiplex PCR. In the source study's methods: Nucleated cell counts per sample were estimated from amplification of reference gene primers within the assay. To quantify the absolute abundance of each unique TCRbeta CDR3 rearrangement, sequence reads were collapsed and filtered. Productive Simpson clonality was computed per sample as the square root of Simpson's diversity index over productive rearrangements. Imported from immuneACCESS, the table was reduced by TCRdb to in-frame sequences with V and J called. These copies leave out some clones; in studies compared against another copy, an unresolved V gene accounts for under half, and the cause of the remainder is not known. V, J and clone size are taken as reported in that table, and D and trimming were inferred from the DNA itself. The sample table contains 200,000 to 250,000 clones; only one count was recorded for roughly 90% of them. Of the sample, around 2.6% is held by the ten largest clones.

Material for sequencing was PBMCs or T cells enriched from blood (not recorded which). The TCR sequence derives from a woman younger than 45 who had recovered from COVID-19. The receptor chain draws on TRBV25-1 and TRBJ1-2; perhaps TRBD1 is the D gene, with 6 bases matching. The CDR3 region reads CASNGQTNYGYTF. The DNA is TGTGCCAGCAATGGACAGACTAACTATGGCTACACCTTC.